A single sample is the source of the 9 T cell receptor beta chains below, sequenced in a study of CD8+CD57+ T cells in acquired aplastic anemia. According to the study, genomic DNA was the template for TCR beta VDJ and CDR3 profiling. One entry per CDR3 protein, called by TCRdb with MiXCR from the reads. In the table there are about 160,000 distinct CDR3 sequences, 40% to 60% of which are singletons. Previously, flow cytometry had revealed CD8+CD57+ cell expansion in the patients chosen for sequencing. The sequenced sample was sorted CD4+, CD8+, or CD8+CD57+ T cells (not recorded which) from PBMCs. The receptors derive from a human donor with aplastic anemia.

This sequence joins TRBV20-1 and TRBJ2-1, with 11 nucleotides matching TRBD2. Germline V CDR1 and CDR2: DFQATT, SNEGSKA (reference sequence). The CDR3 consists of 13 residues. J was trimmed by 6 bases and V by 5 bases; bases with no gene match: 3. CDR3 DNA sequence: TGCAGTGCTCCACTAGCGGGAGTCAATGAGCAGTTCTTC. This translates into CSAPLAGVNEQFF.

Many counts were recorded for this clonotype. The rearrangement uses TRBV19 and TRBJ2-1; unclear D gene. V was pared by 8 bases and J by 10 bases, with 15 bases between. This CDR3 is 12 amino acids long. The germline V gene encodes CDR1 LNHDA and CDR2 SQIVND (reference sequence). The CDR3: CASGPAAPEQFF. The DNA for the CDR3 is TGTGCCAGTGGGCCCGCTGCTCCCGAGCAGTTCTTC.

This clonotype was recorded many times. V usage is TRBV9 and J usage is TRBJ2-2; 13 bases are a match to TRBD2. V dropped 8 bases and J dropped 1; count of bases not matched to a gene: 5. The CDR3 sequence is 16 residues long. Per the germline V gene, CDR1 is SGDLS and CDR2 is YYNGEE. The CDR3 region has the DNA TGTGCCAGTACTAGCGGGAGGGCCCTGAACACCGGGGAGCTGTTTTTT. Protein: CASTSGRALNTGELFF.

On this clonotype itself: This could be a read error, since a much larger clone is one nucleotide away. The CDR3 does not close with the conserved phenylalanine or tryptophan, likely indicating a read error. The chain is built from TRBV30 and TRBJ2-1, with D unresolved. From germline, CDR1 is GTSNPN and CDR2 SVGIG (reference sequence). The CDR3 extends over 12 amino acids. V dropped 4 bases and J dropped 3 bases, with 7 bases sitting between them. DNA of the CDR3: TGTGCCTGGACGGACCACTACAATGAGCAGTTCTCC. This translates into CAWTDHYNEQFS.

The chain couples TRBV9 to TRBJ2-7, with TRBD1 matching 9 bases. J lost 2 bases, V lost 2 bases, and 2 bases had no gene match. The CDR3 length is 14 residues. Germline CDR1 reads SGDLS; CDR2 reads YYNGEE. The CDR3 DNA reads as TGTGCCAGCAGCGTGGGGACAGGGACCTACGAGCAGTACTTC. Translated: CASSVGTGTYEQYF.

This clonotype was seen at least ten times. CDR3 amino acids: CASSEFLAGGGGDTQYF. The CDR3 nucleotides are TGTGCCAGCAGTGAATTTCTAGCGGGAGGAGGCGGGGATACGCAGTATTTT. J is TRBJ2-3 and V is TRBV2; 11 bases agree with TRBD2. This CDR3 comprises 17 residues. Germline V gene lookup returns CDR1 SNHLY and CDR2 FYNNEI. J was trimmed by 6 bases and V by 2 bases; bases with no gene match: 10. Drawing the rest from reference TRBV2 and TRBJ2-3, the complete variable domain is EPEVTQTPSHQVTQMGQEVILRCVPISNHLYFYWYRQILGQKVEFLVSFYNNEISEKSEIFDDQFSVERPDGSNFTLKIRSTKLEDSAMYFCASSEFLAGGGGDTQYFGPGTRLTVL.

CDR3 sequence: CASSLAPGAEQYF. CDR3 nucleotide sequence: TGTGCCAGCAGTTTAGCCCCAGGGGCCGAGCAGTACTTC. This rearrangement joins TRBV12-3 or TRBV12-4 to TRBJ2-7, with D possibly TRBD1 on 6 matching bases. The CDR3 consists of 13 residues. V was clipped by 0 bases and J by 6 bases, with 9 bases between them.

The rearrangement links TRBV25-1 to TRBJ2-3, with 8 positions matching TRBD1. There are 17 residues in the CDR3. Germline V gene data show CDR1 as MGHDK and CDR2 as SYGVNS. DNA of the CDR3: TGTGCAACCGTAGAGACAGGGGCAACATTCAGCACAGATACGCAGTATTTT. It codes for CATVETGATFSTDTQYF.

The rearrangement uses TRBV2 and TRBJ2-3; D unclear. Trimming removed 7 bases at V and 1 base at J, with 9 bases between. CDR3 length: 13 residues. The germline V gene encodes CDR1 SNHLY and CDR2 FYNNEI. CDR3 sequence (DNA): TGTGCCAGCACACCTGGAGGCACAGATACGCAGTATTTT. It specifies CASTPGGTDTQYF.